This T cell receptor beta chain was captured by sequencing in a study of blood T cell repertoires in COVID-19. In the study overall: The cDNA or gDNA used as material had been derived from T cells, B-cell-depleted T cells, or PBMCs.

In the original processing: How many nucleated cells were present was estimated from reference gene primer amplification. Measured with immunoSEQ multiplex PCR; TCRdb has only the in-frame clones, and not every one. That table furnishes V, J and clone size, whereas the DNA furnished D and trimming. The data contain about 100,000 clones, 80% to 90% of them singletons. CDR1 and CDR2 from the germline V gene are SGHVS and FQNEAQ. With V trimmed by 2 bases and J by 6 bases, 7 bases remained unmatched. The CDR3 runs 15 residues. The gene calls are TRBV7-8 and TRBJ1-5, with TRBD1 matching over 7 bases. The TCR comes from a woman older than 75 with acute or convalescent COVID-19. The sequencing input was peripheral blood. In DNA form, the CDR3 reads TGTGCCAGCAGCTTATTGACAGGGAGGAGTCAGCCCCAGCATTTT. Amino acids: CASSLLTGRSQPQHF.